This T cell receptor beta chain stems from a study of OX40 agonist ivuxolimab in advanced cancers. Looking at the study overall: Of the participants, 40% had some prior anti-PD-1, anti-PD-L1 or anti-CTLA-4 therapy, which was allowed. One hepatocellular carcinoma and a couple of cutaneous melanoma patients partially responded.

This clone was counted a single time. It was autoimmune disease history or systemic immunosuppression that excluded patients. Germline V CDR1 and CDR2: SGHNT, YENEEA. CDR3 length: 13 amino acids. V lost 3 bases to trimming and J lost 1 base, with 6 bases between them. Here immunoSEQ multiplex PCR was the method, and the copy in TCRdb shows in-frame clones only, minus some. The top ten hold less than 2% of the sample, which has some 50,000 clones, around 86% seen once. This clonotype originated in an adult with an advanced solid tumor such as melanoma, head and neck, liver or kidney cancer. Sequenced here: CD4+ or CD8+ T cells sorted from blood, sampled in a trial of the OX40 agonist ivuxolimab. This chain uses TRBV11-3 with TRBJ1-1; D is uncertain. This CDR3 reads CASSFTRNTEAFF. CDR3 sequence (DNA): TGTGCCAGCAGCTTTACCAGGAACACTGAAGCTTTCTTT.